One and the same sample provided the 17 T cell receptor beta chains below, sequenced in a study of CD8+CD57+ T cells in acquired aplastic anemia. CDR3 and TCR beta VDJ profiling relied on genomic DNA as the template. TCRdb reprocessed the reads with MiXCR, giving one entry per CDR3 protein. Of a few hundred thousand distinct CDR3 sequences listed, 61% were seen once; the top ten hold 25% to 35%. The material sequenced was sorted CD4+, CD8+, or CD8+CD57+ T cells (not recorded which) from PBMCs. The receptors come from a human donor in good health.

This clonotype came up a few times. An end of the junction does not agree with germline; a read error may underlie this. This rearrangement joins TRBV4-2 to TRBJ2-4, with D possibly matching TRBD2 (5 bases). Germline V CDR1 and CDR2: LGHNA, YNFKEQ. CDR3 length: 11 amino acids. CDR3 DNA sequence: TGTGCCAGCAGCTTGGGGAGTCATAAGGAGTTC. Its protein is CASSLGSHKEF.

The chain is built from TRBV7-3 and TRBJ2-7; D not resolved. Germline values: CDR1 SGHTA, CDR2 FQGTGA. The CDR3 has 13 residues. Deletions cut 7 bases from V and 0 bases from J, with 10 bases between. The chain's CDR3 is CASTPKGSYEQYF. The DNA for the CDR3 is TGTGCCAGCACCCCTAAAGGCTCCTACGAGCAGTACTTC.

The chain has TRBV6-5 and TRBJ2-5, with D perhaps matching TRBD1 or TRBD2 (5 bases each). Trimming took off 6 bases at V and 4 bases at J, with 21 bases between the two ends. The germline gives CDR1 MNHEY, CDR2 SVGAGI. This CDR3 has 16 residues. The CDR3 loop reads CASSPNSQGVRETQYF. CDR3 in DNA: TGTGCCAGCAGCCCCAACTCCCAGGGAGTGCGAGAGACCCAGTACTTC.

V gene TRBV5-1 combines with J gene TRBJ1-1; D remains ambiguous. V lost 0 bases, J lost 0 bases, and 12 bases lay in between. The CDR3 extends over 16 amino acids. Germline V gene sequence: CDR1 SGHRS, CDR2 YFSETQ. CDR3: CASSLALTNMNTEAFF. In nucleotides, the CDR3 is TGCGCCAGCAGCTTGGCACTGACAAACATGAACACTGAAGCTTTCTTT.

This clonotype showed up many times. The chain has TRBV27 and TRBJ2-5; D tentatively fits TRBD1 or TRBD2 (5 bases each). The CDR3 length is 15 residues. The V and J ends lost 4 bases and 1 base respectively, with 13 bases between them. CDR1 MNHEY and CDR2 SMNVEV come from the germline V gene (reference sequence). CDR3 in amino acids: CASSSGTVSQETQYF. The CDR3, as DNA: TGTGCCAGCAGTTCGGGGACCGTATCCCAAGAGACCCAGTACTTC.

This chain uses TRBV9 with TRBJ2-3; TRBD2 matches 13 bases. CDR1 SGDLS and CDR2 YYNGEE come from the germline V gene. The CDR3 consists of 17 residues. The V gene end was trimmed by 0 bases and the J gene end by 2 bases; junction bases not matched to a gene: 3. CDR3 in amino acids: CASSVVGLAGDTDTQYF. The CDR3 nucleotides are TGTGCCAGCAGCGTAGTCGGACTAGCGGGGGACACAGATACGCAGTATTTT.

This clonotype was seen many times. V and J are TRBV6-5 and TRBJ1-2, with 8 bases fitting TRBD1. Unmatched junction bases numbered 6, after V lost 2 bases and J lost 4 bases. The CDR3 runs 15 residues. Germline CDR1 MNHEY, CDR2 SVGAGI. The CDR3: CASSYGQGELYGYTF. The CDR3 coding sequence is TGTGCCAGCAGTTACGGACAGGGTGAACTCTATGGCTACACCTTC.

The V call is TRBV7-8, the J call TRBJ1-2; the D gene is possibly TRBD1 (6 bases). CDR1 SGHVS and CDR2 FQNEAQ come from the germline V gene. With 5 bases removed from V and 0 bases from J, the gap between germline ends came to 22 bases. The CDR3 covers 18 residues. CDR3 DNA: TGTGCCAGCAGCCTAGGGGGGCGAGTCCCCAAAGCTAACTATGGCTACACCTTC. Amino acids: CASSLGGRVPKANYGYTF.

The rearrangement joins TRBV6-5 to TRBJ2-3; tentatively, D is TRBD1 (5 bases). The V and J ends lost 2 bases and 9 bases respectively, with 6 bases between them. The CDR3 has 11 residues. Germline assignment: CDR1 MNHEY and CDR2 SVGAGI. The DNA for the CDR3 is TGTGCCAGCAGTTACAGGGGAACGCAGTATTTT. Translated: CASSYRGTQYF.

The rearrangement uses TRBV7-8 and TRBJ1-2, with D uncertain. Germline CDR1 SGHVS, CDR2 FQNEAQ. The CDR3 totals 12 residues. Trimming took off 5 bases at V and 8 bases at J, with 12 bases between the two ends. This CDR3 is CASSPDAGGYTF. In DNA form, the CDR3 reads TGTGCCAGCAGCCCAGACGCGGGCGGCTACACCTTC.

As for this clonotype: This CDR3 is missing its conserved last phenylalanine or tryptophan, likely due to a read error. The CDR3, as DNA: TGTGCCAGCAGGCCCTCCGGGACAGACTTCTCCTACGAGCAGTACCTC. This codes for CASRPSGTDFSYEQYL. The V gene is TRBV27, the J gene TRBJ2-7, with 7 bases matching TRBD1. Germline CDR1 and CDR2: MNHEY and SMNVEV (reference sequence). The CDR3 spans 16 residues. The junction had 11 bases not matched to a gene; V was cut back by 6 bases and J by 0 bases.

The DNA of the CDR3 is TGTGCCAGCCAGATCCAGCCAGGGGGAGAGGGCGATGAGCAGTTCTTC. It codes for CASQIQPGGEGDEQFF. The genes are TRBV2 and TRBJ2-1; 7 nucleotides align to TRBD1. CDR1 is SNHLY, CDR2 FYNNEI, per germline. V shed 8 bases and J 8 bases; nucleotides not matched to a gene: 18. CDR3 length: 16 residues.

Many counts were recorded for this clonotype. Here the CDR3 DNA reads TGCGCCAGCAGCTTGGACAGGGAACTCTCCTACGAGCAGTACTTC. Protein sequence: CASSLDRELSYEQYF. The chain links TRBV5-1 to TRBJ2-7; possible D gene TRBD1, 6 bases. V was cut by 0 bases and J by 0 bases, with 10 bases left in between. The CDR3 totals 15 residues. Germline loops: CDR1 SGHRS, CDR2 YFSETQ.

This clonotype was counted a few times. The chain combines TRBV5-6 with TRBJ2-4; the D gene could be TRBD1 or TRBD2 (5 bases each). Germline CDR1 SGHDT, CDR2 YYEEEE. This CDR3 is built from 15 residues. The ends were cut back, 3 bases at V and 3 bases at J, with 13 bases in the middle. The CDR3 DNA reads TGTGCCAGCAGCTCTTTCCCTGGGGGCAAAAACATTCAGTACTTC. Translated: CASSSFPGGKNIQYF.

The CDR3 reads CASRLILGAGVKNTEAFF. DNA of the CDR3: TGCGCCAGCAGGCTTATCCTTGGGGCGGGCGTTAAGAACACTGAAGCTTTCTTT. The chain links TRBV5-1 to TRBJ1-1; a possible D gene is TRBD1 (5 bases). Germline-derived CDR1 and CDR2 are SGHRS and YFSETQ. Between the trimmed V and J ends, which lost 5 bases and 1 base, there was a span of 24 bases. The CDR3 totals 18 residues.

The chain uses TRBV14 and TRBJ2-3; D is ambiguous. The germline gives CDR1 SGHDN, CDR2 FVKESK. The CDR3 has 14 amino acids. With 0 bases removed from V and 10 bases from J, the gap between germline ends came to 14 bases. CDR3 loop: CASSQELRTASQYF. As DNA, the CDR3 is TGTGCCAGCAGCCAAGAGTTAAGAACAGCATCGCAGTATTTT. The full variable domain, its missing parts supplied by reference TRBV14 and TRBJ2-3, is EAGVTQFPSHSVIEKGQTVTLRCDPISGHDNLYWYRRVMGKEIKFLLHFVKESKQDESGMPNNRFLAERTGGTYSTLKVQPAELEDSGVYFCASSQELRTASQYFGPGTRLTVL.

This clonotype was recorded many times. The chain carries TRBV12-3 or TRBV12-4 and TRBJ2-2; the D is unclear. This CDR3 region has 12 residues. Trimming left V 7 bases short and J 3 bases short, with 6 bases between. As DNA, the CDR3 is TGTGCCAGCACCGCGGACACCGGGGAGCTGTTTTTT. The encoded protein is CASTADTGELFF.